Shown below are 20 T cell receptor beta chains from a single sample sequenced in a study of Ad26.COV2.S vaccination and SARS-CoV-2 variants. Profiling relied on immunoSEQ multiplex PCR, and the TCRdb table lists in-frame clones only, not all of them. The table lists over 400,000 clones, 92% of them singletons. The treatment was: around 19 received Ad26.COV2.S at low or high dose, single or two shots; several received placebo; per-sample allocation not given. Specimens were obtained on day 63 following the first vaccine or placebo injection. The specimen was peripheral blood, collected in a trial of Ad26.COV2.S vaccine versus placebo. The source of these receptors is a person aged 18-60 years who received the Ad26.COV2.S COVID-19 vaccine or a placebo.

The chain has TRBV7-9 and TRBJ1-1; D uncertain. Germline V gene lookup returns CDR1 SEHNR and CDR2 FQNEAQ (reference sequence). The CDR3 has 12 residues. V shed 5 bases and J shed 1 base, with 5 bases lying between them. Written as DNA, the CDR3 is TGTGCCAGCAGCCCTCAGAACACTGAAGCTTTCTTT. Protein sequence: CASSPQNTEAFF.

The V gene is TRBV5-1, the J gene TRBJ1-4; D is undetermined. CDR1 SGHRS and CDR2 YFSETQ come from the germline V gene. Trimming left V 3 bases short and J 0 bases short, with 9 bases between. CDR3 size: 15 residues. The CDR3 spells CASSWSAATNEKLFF. The CDR3 bases are TGCGCCAGCAGCTGGTCTGCCGCAACTAATGAAAAACTGTTTTTT.

The V call is TRBV7-9, the J call TRBJ2-3; 13 bases are a match to TRBD2. The CDR3 has 17 amino acids. Per germline, CDR1 SEHNR and CDR2 FQNEAQ (reference sequence). V trimming: 5 bases; J trimming: 0 bases; junction bases outside the gene matches: 5. This CDR3 reads CASSRTSGGTSTDTQYF. The CDR3, as DNA: TGTGCCAGCAGCCGGACTAGCGGGGGTACTAGCACAGATACGCAGTATTTT.

This chain uses TRBV5-1 with TRBJ1-1; D unresolved. Trimming removed 7 bases from V and 9 bases from J, with 10 bases in between. This CDR3 contains 10 residues. CDR1 is SGHRS, CDR2 YFSETQ, per germline. CDR3 residues: CASPGEQAFF. Written as DNA, the CDR3 is TGCGCCAGCCCCGGGGAGCAAGCTTTCTTT.

The chain carries TRBV7-9 and TRBJ1-3, with D possibly matching TRBD1 (5 bases). The CDR3 extends over 15 amino acids. Germline CDR1 is SEHNR and CDR2 is FQNEAQ (reference sequence). V was clipped by 0 bases and J by 4 bases, with 10 bases between them. CDR3 sequence reads: CASSLAGRAGNTIYF. In nucleotides, the CDR3 is TGTGCCAGCAGCTTAGCGGGCAGGGCCGGAAACACCATATATTTT.

This rearrangement joins TRBV7-9 to TRBJ1-5, with TRBD1 as a possible D gene (6 bases). Germline CDR1 is SEHNR and CDR2 is FQNEAQ (reference sequence). The CDR3 consists of 14 residues. V lost 3 bases and J lost 4, with 10 bases in between. This CDR3 is CASSFGTTNQPQHF. CDR3 nucleotides: TGTGCCAGCAGCTTCGGGACAACGAATCAGCCCCAGCATTTT.

This clone was detected only a few times. V gene TRBV19 combines with J gene TRBJ2-7; 10 bases agree with TRBD1. The CDR3 extends over 15 amino acids. V trimming: 5 bases; J trimming: 2 bases; junction bases outside the gene matches: 6. CDR1 is LNHDA and CDR2 is SQIVND in the germline V gene (reference sequence). CDR3 DNA: TGTGCCAGTAGTGCCGGACAGGGGGAGGCCTACGAGCAGTACTTC. This translates into CASSAGQGEAYEQYF.

This chain links TRBV18 with TRBJ2-7; D possibly corresponds to TRBD2 (6 bases). Between the trimmed V and J ends, which lost 6 bases and 5 bases, there was a span of 17 bases. Germline V gene data show CDR1 as KGHSH and CDR2 as LQKENI. The CDR3 contains 14 residues. The CDR3 here is CASSPLAGFDEQYF. CDR3 nucleotide sequence: TGTGCCAGCTCCCCTCTTGCGGGATTCGACGAGCAGTACTTC.

The chain carries TRBV2 and TRBJ2-3, with a tentative D call TRBD1 (5 bases). V lost 4 bases, J lost 2 bases, and 13 bases lay in between. The CDR3 spans 15 residues. Germline V gives CDR1 SNHLY, CDR2 FYNNEI. CDR3 region: CASSGGKGPTDTQYF. The CDR3 DNA is TGTGCCAGCAGTGGCGGAAAGGGGCCCACAGATACGCAGTATTTT.

The chain combines TRBV25-1 with TRBJ2-3; no definite D call. This CDR3 comprises 12 residues. Germline lookup yields CDR1 MGHDK and CDR2 SYGVNS. Trimming took off 4 bases at V and 1 base at J, with 3 bases between the two ends. CDR3 amino acids: CASSAGTDTQYF. The DNA of the CDR3 is TGTGCCAGCAGTGCCGGCACAGATACGCAGTATTTT.

The J gene is TRBJ2-7, the V gene TRBV5-1; D is uncertain. V was shortened by 0 bases and J by 4 bases, with 14 bases between the two germline ends. This CDR3 has 15 residues. Germline CDR1 is SGHRS and CDR2 is YFSETQ. The CDR3 coding sequence is TGCGCCAGCAGCTTGGGCGCCGGTGTAGGTTACGAGCAGTACTTC. It is translated as CASSLGAGVGYEQYF.

The chain recombines TRBV21-1 with TRBJ2-1; the table assigns TRBD1, which was not confirmed against the DNA. TRBV21-1 counts as a pseudogene. The CDR3 length is 15 residues. This chain's CDR3 is CASSKVKQGRNEQFF. DNA of the CDR3: TGTGCCAGCAGCAAAGTGAAACAGGGGAGGAATGAGCAGTTCTTC.

The gene calls are TRBV5-1 and TRBJ1-1, with D unresolved. CDR1 and CDR2 from the germline V gene are SGHRS and YFSETQ. Trimming removed 0 bases from V and 0 bases from J, with 6 bases in between. This CDR3 spans 14 amino acids. The CDR3, as DNA: TGCGCCAGCAGCTTGGATTCGATGAACACTGAAGCTTTCTTT. Amino acid sequence: CASSLDSMNTEAFF.

The chain joins TRBV18 to TRBJ2-5; 7 bases fit TRBD1. The CDR3 runs to 14 residues. J gave up 1 base and V 6 bases, and 5 bases lay outside the gene matches. Germline-derived CDR1 and CDR2 are KGHSH and LQKENI. The CDR3 reads CASSDGTVQETQYF. The CDR3 nucleotides are TGTGCCAGCTCCGACGGGACAGTCCAAGAGACCCAGTACTTC.

In regard to this clone: Other DNA sequences within the sample encode an identical CDR3. The chain uses TRBV29-1 and TRBJ2-1, with D unclear. Deletions cut 6 bases from V and 2 bases from J, with 8 bases between. Per germline, CDR1 SQVTM and CDR2 ANQGSEA. This CDR3 is 12 amino acids long. CDR3 sequence (DNA): TGCAGCGTCAGACGGCCCTACAATGAGCAGTTCTTC. Residues: CSVRRPYNEQFF.

This chain joins TRBV15 and TRBJ1-2; no definite D call. There are 14 residues in the CDR3. Trimming stripped 0 bases from V and 4 bases from J, with 9 bases between. In germline, CDR1 is LNHNV, CDR2 YYDKDF (reference sequence). The CDR3 region is CATSREKAGYGYTF. CDR3 bases: TGTGCCACCAGCAGAGAAAAGGCAGGCTATGGCTACACCTTC.

CDR3 sequence: CASSLGYRGLWGTEAFF. CDR3 DNA: TGTGCCAGCAGCTTAGGATACAGGGGATTGTGGGGGACTGAAGCTTTCTTT. The V gene is TRBV7-9, the J gene TRBJ1-1; 7 bases line up with TRBD1. Germline CDR1 reads SEHNR; CDR2 reads FQNEAQ (reference sequence). Germline trimming cut 1 base from V and 5 bases from J; bases unmatched to any gene: 13. The CDR3 runs to 17 residues.

This sequence joins TRBV6-5 and TRBJ2-7, with 15 nucleotides matching TRBD2. Germline V gene lookup returns CDR1 MNHEY and CDR2 SVGAGI. The CDR3 extends over 15 amino acids. After removal of 5 bases from V and 6 bases from J, the junction contained 5 bases not matched to a gene. The CDR3 DNA reads TGTGCCAGCAGTAGGACTAGCGGGGGGGCCAGCGAGCAGTACTTC. Protein product: CASSRTSGGASEQYF.

In this sample, this clone turned up once. V is TRBV30 and J is TRBJ2-5; 9 bases agree with TRBD1. Germline assignment: CDR1 GTSNPN and CDR2 SVGIG (reference sequence). The CDR3 covers 16 residues. V lost 2 bases and J lost 1; bases outside the gene matches: 8. The CDR3 DNA reads TGTGCCTGGAGTAAATCCGGGACAGGGCGCCAAGAGACCCAGTACTTC. Its protein is CAWSKSGTGRQETQYF.

This clone was recorded a few times. V is TRBV5-4 and J is TRBJ2-7; TRBD1 matches 7 bases. J was trimmed by 2 bases and V by 4 bases; bases with no gene match: 6. This CDR3 spans 14 amino acids. CDR1 is SGHNT, CDR2 YYREEE, per germline (reference sequence). The CDR3 DNA reads TGTGCCAGCAGCCCAAGGACAGGAGCCTACGAGCAGTACTTC. Translation gives CASSPRTGAYEQYF.